The 27 T cell receptor beta chains below come from one sample, sequenced in a study of blood T cells in healthy people across ages. Using a J-beta primer mix together with a sample-barcoded 5' primer, a second PCR was run for roughly 6 to 12 cycles. TCRdb re-called the 5' RACE reads with MiXCR, one entry per CDR3 protein. The sample carries roughly 800,000 distinct CDR3 sequences, roughly 25% recorded once. This sample was shared with a second study, whose subject was T cells of mothers and their children.

The sample taken for sequencing was blood. All receptors derive from a boy between 5 and 17 years old in good health.

The chain couples TRBV20-1 to TRBJ1-4; TRBD1 agrees at 7 bases. Germline V CDR1 and CDR2: DFQATT, SNEGSKA (reference sequence). This CDR3 has 15 amino acids. J was trimmed by 3 bases and V by 4 bases; bases with no gene match: 8. The CDR3 DNA reads TGCAGTGCTATAACAAACAGGGGTCCTAATGAAAAACTGTTTTTT. Translation: CSAITNRGPNEKLFF.

This clonotype was observed a handful of times. The chain joins TRBV6-5 to TRBJ2-7; D call uncertain. Germline V gene lookup returns CDR1 MNHEY and CDR2 SVGAGI. There are 15 residues in the CDR3. V was cut by 6 bases and J by 4 bases, with 19 bases left in between. The CDR3 DNA reads as TGTGCCAGCAGGTACGAGTACCCCGATGGGTACGAGCAGTACTTC. It is translated as CASRYEYPDGYEQYF.

The V and J genes are TRBV2 and TRBJ2-7; 8 bases fit TRBD2. CDR1 is SNHLY, CDR2 FYNNEI, per germline. The CDR3 loop spans 14 amino acids. The trim removed 1 base at V and 2 bases at J, leaving 1 base unmatched. In nucleotides, the CDR3 is TGTGCCAGCAGTGAAGGGGGACTAGCCTACGAGCAGTACTTC. Protein product: CASSEGGLAYEQYF.

V is TRBV5-1 and J is TRBJ1-1; the D gene is possibly TRBD1 (5 bases). Trimming took 0 bases from V and 5 from J, leaving 14 bases between them. CDR1 SGHRS and CDR2 YFSETQ come from the germline V gene. This CDR3 comprises 15 residues. CDR3 protein: CASSLAYTGGTEAFF. CDR3 DNA: TGCGCCAGCAGCTTGGCCTACACAGGAGGGACTGAAGCTTTCTTT.

The CDR3 DNA follows: TGTGCCAGCAGTTTCCCCCTAGCGGAGCTTTCCTACAATGAGCAGTTCTTC. It translates to CASSFPLAELSYNEQFF. V and J are TRBV6-2 or TRBV6-3 and TRBJ2-1; 7 nucleotides agree with TRBD2. The germline CDR1 and CDR2 sequences are MNHEY and SVGEGT. Unmatched junction bases numbered 10, after V lost 4 bases and J lost 1 base. The CDR3 sequence is 17 residues long.

V gene TRBV9 combines with J gene TRBJ2-5; TRBD2 is a possible D gene (6 bases). Gene TRBJ2-1 matches the end of the DNA better, so the J call may be wrong. The CDR3 runs to 15 residues. The V gene's germline CDR1 is SGDLS and CDR2 YYNGEE. The CDR3: CASSVVEVTSGEQFF. In DNA form, the CDR3 reads TGTGCCAGCAGCGTAGTCGAGGTGACTAGTGGTGAGCAGTTCTTC.

This clonotype occurred a few times. V usage is TRBV14 and J usage is TRBJ2-1; D gene ambiguous. This CDR3 has 16 residues. The V gene's germline CDR1 is SGHDN and CDR2 FVKESK. The V end was cut by 0 bases, the J end by 1 base, with 10 bases between. Here the CDR3 reads CASSQDEVLSYNEQFF. The CDR3 DNA is TGTGCCAGCAGCCAAGATGAGGTATTGTCCTACAATGAGCAGTTCTTC.

This clonotype was counted between two and nine times. The gene calls are TRBV5-1 and TRBJ2-5, with a possible D match to TRBD1 (5 bases). Germline CDR1 SGHRS, CDR2 YFSETQ. The length of the CDR3 is 15 residues. Trimming shortened V by 1 base and J by 3 bases, and 13 bases separated the two germline ends. The chain's CDR3 is CASSLQPDTEETQYF. The DNA for the CDR3 is TGCGCCAGCAGCTTGCAACCGGACACAGAAGAGACCCAGTACTTC.

This clonotype was seen only a few times. This sequence joins TRBV3-1 and TRBJ1-5; the D is unclear. The CDR3 totals 14 residues. The V end lost 0 bases, the J end lost 7 bases, and 10 bases lay between the germline ends. Germline V CDR1 and CDR2: LGHDT, YNNKEL (reference sequence). The CDR3 region has the DNA TGTGCCAGCAGCCAAGATTTAAGCGGGCAGCCCCAGCATTTT. Its protein is CASSQDLSGQPQHF.

This clonotype was picked up many times. The J gene is TRBJ2-7, the V gene TRBV18; D possibly corresponds to TRBD2 (5 bases). From germline, CDR1 is KGHSH and CDR2 LQKENI. Trimming shortened V by 4 bases and J by 3 bases, and 10 bases separated the two germline ends. The CDR3 runs to 13 residues. CDR3 in DNA: TGTGCCAGCTCACAGGACGGGAACTACGAGCAGTACTTC. Its translation: CASSQDGNYEQYF.

This clonotype occurred a few times. This chain connects TRBV20-1 to TRBJ2-4, with D possibly being TRBD1 (6 bases). The CDR3 covers 16 residues. V lost 6 bases and J lost 0, with 18 bases in between. Germline V gene lookup returns CDR1 DFQATT and CDR2 SNEGSKA (reference sequence). The CDR3 bases are TGCAGTGCCCAAGGTGGGACATCGGTAGCCAAAAACATTCAGTACTTC. Translation gives CSAQGGTSVAKNIQYF.

This chain joins TRBV28 and TRBJ2-7; perhaps TRBD2 as D (6 bases). Per the germline V gene, CDR1 is MDHEN and CDR2 is SYDVKM. CDR3 size: 15 residues. Between the trimmed V and J ends, which lost 5 bases and 0 bases, there was a span of 14 bases. CDR3 protein: CASSRLAESSYEQYF. CDR3 nucleotide sequence: TGTGCCAGCAGTCGGTTAGCGGAGAGCTCCTACGAGCAGTACTTC.

The chain uses TRBV6-2 or TRBV6-3 and TRBJ2-7; D perhaps matches TRBD1 (5 bases). V lost 10 bases to trimming and J lost 4 bases, with 11 bases between them. The CDR3 totals 11 residues. Germline values: CDR1 MNHEY, CDR2 SVGEGT. The CDR3, as DNA: TGTGCCACCCTGGGGCGTTACGAGCAGTACTTC. Encoded protein: CATLGRYEQYF.

There are a few counts of this clonotype. V is TRBV6-1 and J is TRBJ1-2, with 9 bases matching TRBD1. The V gene end was trimmed by 6 bases and the J gene end by 8 bases; junction bases not matched to a gene: 10. There are 14 residues in the CDR3. The germline gives CDR1 MNHNS, CDR2 SASEGT. The CDR3 region has the DNA TGTGCCAGCAGATTCCCGGGACAGGGTTTCGGCTACACCTTC. Translating it yields CASRFPGQGFGYTF.

This chain links TRBV24-1 with TRBJ1-2; 7 bases agree with TRBD1. Per the germline V gene, CDR1 is KGHDR and CDR2 is SFDVKD. V lost 3 bases to trimming and J lost 7 bases; unmatched junction nucleotides: 7. There are 14 residues in the CDR3. CDR3 nucleotides: TGTGCCACCAGTGATGACAGGGACAGAAGTGGCTACACCTTC. This gives the protein CATSDDRDRSGYTF.

The rearrangement uses TRBV6-5 and TRBJ2-1, with 9 nucleotides matching TRBD1. The end of the DNA is better explained by TRBJ2-7, so the J call may be wrong. This CDR3 comprises 16 residues. CDR1 is MNHEY and CDR2 is SVGAGI in the germline V gene. The CDR3 DNA sequence: TGTGCCAGCAGTAACCTACCGGGACAGGGATTCAACGAGCAGTACTTC. Translation: CASSNLPGQGFNEQYF.

This rearrangement joins TRBV7-3 to TRBJ2-1; D unresolved. The V gene's germline CDR1 is SGHTA and CDR2 FQGTGA. The CDR3 consists of 13 residues. V lost 6 bases and J lost 8, with 14 bases in between. Here the CDR3 DNA reads TGTGCCAGCAGAGTAAGTGTAGGGTATGAGCAGTTCTTC. It is translated as CASRVSVGYEQFF.

The V and J genes are TRBV10-1 and TRBJ2-3, with D hard to call. Germline CDR1 is WNHNN and CDR2 is SYGVQD (reference sequence). The ends were cut back, 1 base at V and 3 bases at J, with 11 bases in the middle. The CDR3 sequence is 15 residues long. CDR3 sequence reads: CASSEWGRTTDTQYF. DNA for the CDR3: TGCGCCAGCAGTGAGTGGGGTCGGACGACAGATACGCAGTATTTT.

The chain combines TRBV27 with TRBJ1-4; D might be TRBD1 (5 bases). The CDR3 covers 15 residues. Trimming removed 2 bases from V and 6 bases from J, with 13 bases in between. The germline V gene encodes CDR1 MNHEY and CDR2 SMNVEV (reference sequence). The CDR3 loop reads CASSLRGRFDEKLFF. CDR3 sequence (DNA): TGTGCCAGCAGTTTAAGGGGCAGGTTTGATGAAAAACTGTTTTTT.

The chain uses TRBV29-1 and TRBJ1-1; TRBD1 matches 10 bases. The CDR3 spans 13 residues. J was trimmed by 10 bases and V by 6 bases; bases with no gene match: 11. From germline, CDR1 is SQVTM and CDR2 ANQGSEA. CDR3 bases: TGCAGCGTGGTCGGACAGGGGGTCAGTGGAGCTTTCTTT. Protein product: CSVVGQGVSGAFF.

This clonotype was seen more than once but under ten times. The V call is TRBV16, the J call TRBJ1-4, with a weak D call TRBD1 (5 bases). This CDR3 spans 16 amino acids. Trimming shortened V by 4 bases and J by 8 bases, and 20 bases separated the two germline ends. Germline lookup yields CDR1 KGHSY and CDR2 FQNENV. CDR3 DNA sequence: TGTGCCAGCAGCCGGGACGGAGCCGGCGGTAGCGAAAAACTGTTTTTT. It yields the protein CASSRDGAGGSEKLFF.

This clonotype was seen only a few times. The V call is TRBV20-1, the J call TRBJ2-7; D possibly corresponds to TRBD2 (6 bases). Trimming left V 6 bases short and J 3 bases short, with 15 bases between. This CDR3 contains 13 residues. Germline assignment: CDR1 DFQATT and CDR2 SNEGSKA (reference sequence). In nucleotides, the CDR3 is TGCAGTGCCAAGTCTAGCGAATACTACGAGCAGTACTTC. It codes for CSAKSSEYYEQYF.

The chain employs TRBV20-1 and TRBJ2-3, with D possibly TRBD2 on 6 matching bases. The CDR3 contains 13 residues. Germline assignment: CDR1 DFQATT and CDR2 SNEGSKA (reference sequence). Deletions cut 6 bases from V and 6 bases from J, with 16 bases between. This chain's CDR3 is CSADRGGPDTQYF. The CDR3, as DNA: TGCAGTGCCGACCGCGGAGGGCCTGATACGCAGTATTTT.

This clonotype has more than one count but fewer than ten. The chain employs TRBV28 and TRBJ2-3; no clear D gene. Germline V gene lookup returns CDR1 MDHEN and CDR2 SYDVKM. There are 15 residues in the CDR3. The germline V and J ends were trimmed by 3 bases and 5 bases, with 15 bases remaining between them. Written as DNA, the CDR3 is TGTGCCAGCAGTTTCCGGGCCCTCATCCGAGATACGCAGTATTTT. It codes for CASSFRALIRDTQYF. Full variable domain (remainder filled in from reference TRBV28 and TRBJ2-3): DVKVTQSSRYLVKRTGEKVFLECVQDMDHENMFWYRQDPGLGLRLIYFSYDVKMKEKGDIPEGYSVSREKKERFSLILESASTNQTSMYLCASSFRALIRDTQYFGPGTRLTVL.

In its sample, this clonotype was seen a few times. The CDR3 reads CASSQNYEGYTF. The CDR3 DNA reads TGTGCCAGCAGCCAAAACTATGAAGGCTACACCTTC. The V and J genes are TRBV14 and TRBJ1-2; D remains ambiguous. Trimming removed 2 bases at V and 8 bases at J, with 9 bases between. Germline lookup yields CDR1 SGHDN and CDR2 FVKESK. The CDR3 is 12 residues long.

The chain has TRBV7-8 and TRBJ2-5; tentative D call: TRBD1 (6 bases). The CDR3 contains 17 residues. Germline loops: CDR1 SGHVS, CDR2 FQNEAQ. V shed 5 bases and J shed 5 bases, with 24 bases lying between them. The CDR3 DNA is TGTGCCAGCAGCACAAACGCCGGTCAGGGGATTTGGGAGACCCAGTACTTC. Translation gives CASSTNAGQGIWETQYF.

This chain links TRBV19 with TRBJ1-4, with D unclear. Trimming removed 10 bases from V and 0 bases from J, with 15 bases in between. The CDR3 totals 15 residues. Germline loops: CDR1 LNHDA, CDR2 SQIVND (reference sequence). The CDR3 spells CATQAPTATNEKLFF. The DNA of the CDR3 is TGTGCCACCCAAGCCCCCACAGCAACTAATGAAAAACTGTTTTTT.